The 20 T cell receptor beta chains below all came from one sample that was sequenced in a study of CD8 T cells in Susac syndrome. Reverse transcription of roughly 0.45 to 1 ug RNA was carried out with random hexamers. TCRdb called the immunoSEQ multiplex PCR reads again in MiXCR, with one record for every CDR3 protein. The repertoire holds roughly 200,000 distinct CDR3 sequences, with just under 95% as singletons. Specimen: CD4+ T cells from PBMCs. These TCRs come from a human donor with Susac syndrome.

This clonotype was seen only once. The chain combines TRBV30 with TRBJ1-1; 9 nucleotides agree with TRBD1. This CDR3 contains 16 residues. Trimming took 3 bases from V and 1 from J; bases not matched to a gene: 9. Germline-derived CDR1 and CDR2 are GTSNPN and SVGIG (reference sequence). The CDR3 region has the DNA TGTGCCTGGAGCAAAGGGACAGGGTCGAGGAACACTGAAGCTTTCTTT. Translated, it gives CAWSKGTGSRNTEAFF. Drawing the rest from reference TRBV30 and TRBJ1-1, the complete variable domain is SQTIHQWPATLVQPVGSPLSLECTVEGTSNPNLYWYRQAAGRGLQLLFYSVGIGQISSEVPQNLSASRPQDRQFILSSKKLLLSDSGFYLCAWSKGTGSRNTEAFFGQGTRLTVV.

The chain employs TRBV7-9 and TRBJ2-3, with D maybe TRBD1 (5 bases). Deletions cut 5 bases from V and 13 bases from J, with 13 bases between. This CDR3 region has 11 residues. The germline CDR1 and CDR2 sequences are SEHNR and FQNEAQ (reference sequence). CDR3 coding DNA: TGTGCCAGCAGCCAAGCAGGGAAGGAGTATTTT. Translation gives CASSQAGKEYF.

This chain connects TRBV20-1 to TRBJ2-2, with D uncertain. This CDR3 contains 13 residues. Trimming removed 6 bases from V and 2 bases from J, with 10 bases in between. Germline V gene lookup returns CDR1 DFQATT and CDR2 SNEGSKA (reference sequence). The CDR3 bases are TGCAGTGCGTCTCCGGACAACACCGGGGAGCTGTTTTTT. Its translation is CSASPDNTGELFF.

This clonotype appeared a single time. The genes are TRBV28 and TRBJ1-5; D remains unclear. CDR3 length equals 14 residues. Germline-derived CDR1 and CDR2 are MDHEN and SYDVKM. V gave up 3 bases and J gave up 2 bases, with 8 bases separating them. CDR3 in DNA: TGTGCCAGCAGTTTTCGACACCGCAATCAGCCCCAGCATTTT. Translation: CASSFRHRNQPQHF.

This sequence joins TRBV7-2 and TRBJ2-1; the match to TRBD1 covers 7 bases. CDR1 is SGHTA and CDR2 is FQGNSA in the germline V gene. Losses at the gene ends were 5 bases for V and 5 bases for J; bases not matched to a gene: 9. The CDR3 has 15 residues. The CDR3 region is CASSLRQGPNNEQFF. The CDR3 bases are TGTGCCAGCAGCCTGAGACAGGGTCCCAACAATGAGCAGTTCTTC.

The V call is TRBV20-1, the J call TRBJ2-1; 9 bases are shared with TRBD2. The CDR3 totals 13 residues. Germline V lookup: CDR1 DFQATT, CDR2 SNEGSKA (reference sequence). Trimming cost V 1 base and J 7 bases; bases outside gene matches: 2. The CDR3 bases are TGCAGTGCTAGAGGGACTAGCGATAATGAGCAGTTCTTC. Translation: CSARGTSDNEQFF.

The gene calls are TRBV9 and TRBJ1-4; 10 nucleotides match TRBD1. CDR1 SGDLS and CDR2 YYNGEE come from the germline V gene. CDR3 length: 14 amino acids. After removal of 2 bases from V and 8 bases from J, the junction contained 3 bases not matched to a gene. Here the CDR3 DNA reads TGTGCCAGCAGCGTCGACAGGGGGCACGAAAAACTGTTTTTT. This encodes CASSVDRGHEKLFF.

This chain links TRBV7-2 with TRBJ2-2; 7 bases fit TRBD2. CDR3 length: 19 amino acids. The germline gives CDR1 SGHTA, CDR2 FQGNSA. Trimming took 5 bases from V and 7 from J; bases not matched to a gene: 22. The CDR3 is CASSPAGRLADRDIGELFF. CDR3 coding DNA: TGTGCCAGCAGCCCAGCGGGGCGGTTGGCGGATCGTGATATCGGGGAGCTGTTTTTT.

The J gene is TRBJ2-7, the V gene TRBV4-2, with D tentatively TRBD1 (7 bases). V gave up 4 bases and J gave up 2 bases, with 12 bases separating them. This CDR3 has 14 amino acids. Germline assignment: CDR1 LGHNA and CDR2 YNFKEQ. The CDR3 sequence is CASSPRGATYEQYF. CDR3 in DNA: TGTGCCAGCAGCCCCAGGGGGGCGACCTACGAGCAGTACTTC.

V usage is TRBV27 and J usage is TRBJ2-5, with D perhaps TRBD2 (5 bases). This CDR3 region has 13 residues. V lost 4 bases, J lost 1 base, and 7 bases lay in between. The germline V gene encodes CDR1 MNHEY and CDR2 SMNVEV (reference sequence). The CDR3 sequence is CASSSAGQETQYF. CDR3 nucleotides: TGTGCCAGCAGTTCGGCGGGCCAAGAGACCCAGTACTTC.

The chain combines TRBV20-1 with TRBJ2-2; D possibly corresponds to TRBD1 (6 bases). V lost 4 bases and J 1 base, leaving 16 bases between the germline ends. The CDR3 totals 16 residues. Per germline, CDR1 DFQATT and CDR2 SNEGSKA (reference sequence). CDR3 in amino acids: CSAISGQGWNTGELFF. CDR3 DNA: TGCAGTGCTATATCCGGCCAGGGGTGGAACACCGGGGAGCTGTTTTTT.

The chain couples TRBV2 to TRBJ1-3, with 9 bases aligning to TRBD1. V lost 6 bases, J lost 4 bases, and 4 bases stayed unmatched. Per germline, CDR1 SNHLY and CDR2 FYNNEI. The CDR3 runs to 14 residues. The CDR3 loop is CASSRDRAGNTIYF. CDR3 sequence (DNA): TGTGCCAGCAGCCGGGACAGGGCGGGAAACACCATATATTTT.

The chain employs TRBV20-1 and TRBJ2-3; D not certain. Trimming left V 6 bases short and J 3 bases short, with 10 bases between. Germline V CDR1 and CDR2: DFQATT, SNEGSKA (reference sequence). This CDR3 region has 12 residues. CDR3 DNA: TGCAGTGCCACCCCAGGAACAGATACGCAGTATTTT. This sequence encodes CSATPGTDTQYF.

The genes are TRBV5-1 and TRBJ2-2; D is uncertain. The CDR3 consists of 15 residues. Germline V gives CDR1 SGHRS, CDR2 YFSETQ. V shed 0 bases and J shed 5 bases, with 11 bases lying between them. As DNA, the CDR3 is TGCGCCAGCAGCTTGGTAACCGACATAACCGGGGAGCTGTTTTTT. Its protein product is CASSLVTDITGELFF. The full variable domain, with the rest looked up from reference TRBV5-1 and TRBJ2-2, is KAGVTQTPRYLIKTRGQQVTLSCSPISGHRSVSWYQQTPGQGLQFLFEYFSETQRNKGNFPGRFSGRQFSNSRSEMNVSTLELGDSALYLCASSLVTDITGELFFGEGSRLTVL.

The rearrangement joins TRBV20-1 to TRBJ2-5, with D perhaps TRBD2 (5 bases). This CDR3 comprises 15 residues. The germline V gene encodes CDR1 DFQATT and CDR2 SNEGSKA (reference sequence). Trimming removed 3 bases from V and 5 bases from J, with 19 bases in between. The CDR3: CSASDGPGLGETQYF. The CDR3 DNA sequence: TGCAGTGCTAGCGACGGACCCGGACTTGGGGAGACCCAGTACTTC.

The V and J genes are TRBV7-9 and TRBJ1-2; D is unresolved. Germline CDR1 and CDR2: SEHNR and FQNEAQ (reference sequence). This CDR3 region has 15 residues. V lost 5 bases to trimming and J lost 4 bases, with 17 bases between them. The CDR3 loop is CASSVGSYPIYGYTF. The CDR3 DNA is TGTGCCAGCAGCGTAGGTAGCTACCCCATCTATGGCTACACCTTC. The entire variable domain, with the rest obtained from reference TRBV7-9 and TRBJ1-2, is as follows: DTGVSQNPRHKITKRGQNVTFRCDPISEHNRLYWYRQTLGQGPEFLTYFQNEAQLEKSRLLSDRFSAERPKGSFSTLEIQRTEQGDSAMYLCASSVGSYPIYGYTFGSGTRLTVV.

The chain couples TRBV28 to TRBJ1-1; D not certain. CDR3 length equals 15 residues. The V end was cut by 5 bases, the J end by 1 base, with 14 bases between. The germline V gene has CDR1 MDHEN and CDR2 SYDVKM. The CDR3: CASSLPTLPNTEAFF. CDR3 coding DNA: TGTGCCAGCAGTCTCCCTACGTTACCGAACACTGAAGCTTTCTTT.

As for this clonotype: The junction and the germline gene differ at one end; a read error may be behind it. The chain recombines TRBV6-5 with TRBJ2-5, with 7 bases lining up with TRBD1. Germline V gene data show CDR1 as MNHEY and CDR2 as SVGAGI. CDR3 size: 15 residues. As DNA, the CDR3 is TGTGCCAGCAATCGGGACAGCTTCTATCAAGAGACCCTGTACTTC. Translating it yields CASNRDSFYQETLYF.

This clonotype was seen only once. The V call is TRBV25-1, the J call TRBJ2-3, with D possibly being TRBD2 (6 bases). The CDR3 loop spans 15 amino acids. V was pared by 7 bases and J by 4 bases, with 18 bases between. Per the germline V gene, CDR1 is MGHDK and CDR2 is SYGVNS. The chain's CDR3 is CASTLSRGGSDTQYF. In nucleotides, the CDR3 is TGTGCCAGCACCCTCTCGCGGGGCGGTTCAGATACGCAGTATTTT.

The chain recombines TRBV7-2 with TRBJ2-2, with TRBD1 identical over 8 bases. J gave up 5 bases and V 7 bases, and 9 bases lay outside the gene matches. The CDR3 is 15 residues long. Germline V gene sequence: CDR1 SGHTA, CDR2 FQGNSA. The CDR3 loop reads CASTEDRAPTGELFF. The CDR3 coding sequence is TGTGCCAGCACCGAGGACAGGGCGCCGACCGGGGAGCTGTTTTTT.